The clone carrying this T cell receptor (beta chain) was seen only a few times. Its antigen is undetermined. This entry belongs to a study of T cells in Graves' hyperthyroidism and ophthalmopathy. Points from the study as a whole: Blood shared most expanded thyroid clonotypes above 0.001.

It was RNA transcripts that yielded the amplified TCR beta CDR3 regions. The TCR CDR3 first-round RT-PCR relied on the HTBI primer set. TCRdb independently ran MiXCR on the multiplex PCR reads; one entry per CDR3 protein. The data hold hundreds of thousands of distinct CDR3 sequences, with approximately 14% observed a single time. CDR1 and CDR2 (germline): SEHNR, FQNEAQ (reference sequence). With V trimmed by 4 bases and J by 0 bases, 4 bases remained unmatched. The CDR3 length is 18 residues. This rearrangement joins TRBV7-9 to TRBJ2-2; 14 bases agree with TRBD2. Sequenced input: blood. The sequence derives from a woman between 18 and 29 years old with Graves' hyperthyroidism that later progressed to Graves' ophthalmopathy. In DNA form, the CDR3 reads TGTGCCAGCAGCTCGCGACTAGCGGGAGGGTCGAACACCGGGGAGCTGTTTTTT. Translation: CASSSRLAGGSNTGELFF.